This entry concerns a single TCR beta chain. Its antigen is undetermined. The sample comes from a study of cytomegalovirus exposure and HLA in healthy donors. In the PCR, 60 Vbeta and 13 Jbeta primers were used. Original data processing: Roughly 11 million shared chains were among the about 80 million unique TCR beta chains that a later analysis counted. Method: immunoSEQ multiplex PCR; TCRdb's copy keeps in-frame clones and lacks some. V, J and clone size are taken as reported in that table, and D and trimming were inferred from the DNA itself. The sample carries more than 150,000 clones, roughly 84% recorded once. Study results and limitations: HLA alleles showed associations with some 15,000 TCR beta sequences in a later analysis, at a 0.05 false discovery rate. TCR beta V- and J-gene trimming was later associated with a missense DCLRE1C variant. V segments that were indistinguishable, TRBV6-2 and TRBV6-3 among them, were omitted from analysis.

Germline assignment: CDR1 LNHDA and CDR2 SQIVND (reference sequence). The CDR3 totals 15 residues. Trimming removed 6 bases at V and 8 bases at J, with 19 bases between. The source is a girl aged 2 to 10 in good health and CMV-seropositive. The chain couples TRBV19 to TRBJ1-4; possible D gene TRBD1, 6 bases. Sequencing input: PBMCs. As DNA, the CDR3 is TGTGCCAGTAGCATTGAGGGGGATCGAAAAGAAAAACTGTTTTTT. It is translated as CASSIEGDRKEKLFF.